These T cell receptor beta chains were read from a single sample in a study of T cells after yellow fever vaccination. TCRdb independently ran MiXCR on the 5' RACE reads; one entry per CDR3 protein. The sample consists of approximately 160,000 distinct CDR3 sequences, about 6.2% of them appearing once. Sequenced here: CD4+ T cells sorted from PBMCs, sampled on the day of the first yellow fever vaccination. These receptors all stem from a man aged 18 to 29 who received the YFV17D yellow fever vaccine. Both conserved end residues are part of each CDR3. A D gene is named only where the DNA matches it firmly. Size is stated for part of the rows, as once, few or many counts, or as a class when the clone is expanded.

>TRBV12-3/TRBV12-4|TRBD1|few|TRBJ2-7
CASTLRTGGGEQYF
TGTGCCAGCACTCTCAGGACAGGGGGAGGCGAGCAGTACTTC
>TRBV28|.|few|TRBJ2-2
CASSSSRVGGELFF
TGTGCCAGCAGTTCCTCTAGGGTTGGCGGGGAGCTGTTTTTT
>TRBV6-5|.|few|TRBJ2-2
CASSFDRNTGELFF
TGTGCCAGCAGTTTTGACAGGAACACCGGGGAGCTGTTTTTT
>TRBV4-3|.|.|TRBJ2-6
CASSQGLPSGANVLTF
TGCGCCAGCAGCCAAGGTTTGCCCTCTGGGGCCAACGTCCTGACTTTC
>TRBV28|.|.|TRBJ1-2
CASSLSHFRYTF
TGTGCCAGCAGTTTATCTCATTTTCGCTACACCTTC
>TRBV12-3/TRBV12-4|.|.|TRBJ1-6
CASRKGGSYNSPLHF
TGTGCCAGCAGAAAAGGGGGCTCCTATAATTCACCCCTCCACTTT
>TRBV5-1|.|few|TRBJ2-3
CASSLDSGDGTDTQYF
TGCGCCAGCAGCTTGGATTCCGGGGATGGCACAGATACGCAGTATTTT
>TRBV28|.|.|TRBJ2-4
CASSLWGLRVYGKNIQYF
TGTGCCAGCAGTTTATGGGGTCTCCGAGTCTATGGCAAAAACATTCAGTACTTC
>TRBV5-1|.|many|TRBJ1-1
CASSLVGIEGNEAFF
TGCGCCAGCAGCTTGGTGGGGATTGAAGGGAATGAAGCTTTCTTT
>TRBV20-1|.|few|TRBJ2-3
CSAPYGAARTDTQYF
TGCAGTGCTCCCTACGGGGCAGCCCGCACAGATACGCAGTATTTT
>TRBV5-1|.|many|TRBJ1-4
CASSLPDIPTNEKLFF
TGCGCCAGCAGCCTGCCGGACATCCCAACTAATGAAAAACTGTTTTTT
>TRBV5-1|.|many|TRBJ2-3
CASSTPKDTQYF
TGCGCCAGCAGCACCCCGAAGGATACGCAGTATTTT
>TRBV6-1|.|.|TRBJ1-5
CASSESFVWGQPQHF
TGTGCCAGCAGTGAGAGTTTCGTTTGGGGGCAGCCCCAGCATTTT
>TRBV7-2|TRBD1|many|TRBJ2-2
CASSSRTGRAGELFF
TGTGCCAGCAGCTCCAGGACAGGGAGAGCTGGGGAGCTGTTTTTT
>TRBV2|TRBD1|few|TRBJ1-3
CASRTGYMRGNTIYF
TGTGCCAGCAGGACAGGGTATATGAGGGGAAACACCATATATTTT
>TRBV20-1|TRBD2|few|TRBJ2-3
CSAPGGRGADTQYF
TGCAGTGCTCCAGGTGGGAGGGGCGCAGATACGCAGTATTTT
>TRBV7-6|.|few|TRBJ1-4
CASGRRGNNEKLFF
TGTGCCAGCGGACGAAGGGGGAATAATGAAAAACTGTTTTTT
>TRBV5-1|.|.|TRBJ2-2
CASLTIPHTGGLFF
TGCGCCAGCCTCACTATACCGCACACCGGGGGGCTGTTTTTT
>TRBV25-1|.|.|TRBJ2-7
CATKRGHSSYEQYF
TGTGCCACCAAAAGAGGGCACAGCTCCTACGAGCAGTACTTC
>TRBV18|TRBD1|many|TRBJ2-5
CASSRGQNQETQYF
TGTGCCAGCTCACGGGGACAGAATCAAGAGACCCAGTACTTC
>TRBV5-5|.|many|TRBJ2-1
CASSPLGGLVSEQFF
TGTGCCAGCAGCCCGCTGGGGGGTCTCGTGAGTGAGCAGTTCTTC
>TRBV4-3|.|many|TRBJ2-5
CASSQDLSDQETQYF
TGCGCCAGCAGCCAAGATTTGAGCGACCAAGAGACCCAGTACTTC
>TRBV7-9|TRBD2|.|TRBJ2-3
CASSLSGEAQYF
TGTGCCAGCAGCCTTAGCGGGGAGGCGCAGTATTTT
>TRBV2|.|many|TRBJ2-5
CASSANAGETQYF
TGTGCCAGCAGTGCGAACGCGGGGGAGACCCAGTACTTC
>TRBV7-2|.|many|TRBJ1-5
CASSFTELQPQHF
TGTGCCAGCAGCTTCACGGAACTTCAGCCCCAGCATTTT
>TRBV12-3/TRBV12-4|TRBD1|many|TRBJ2-5
CASSPRQGRETQYF
TGTGCCAGCAGTCCCAGACAGGGAAGGGAGACCCAGTACTTC
>TRBV7-2|.|few|TRBJ1-2
CASSLDAGGYTF
TGTGCCAGCAGCTTAGACGCAGGTGGCTACACCTTC
>TRBV11-2|.|few|TRBJ2-3
CASSFRQATDTQYF
TGTGCCAGCAGCTTCCGACAGGCCACAGATACGCAGTATTTT
>TRBV27|TRBD2|many|TRBJ2-3
CASSYGLAGGQDTQYF
TGTGCCAGCAGCTACGGACTAGCGGGGGGGCAAGATACGCAGTATTTT
>TRBV12-3/TRBV12-4|.|many|TRBJ2-1
CASAATAGSSYNEQFF
TGTGCCAGCGCAGCGACGGCAGGGAGCTCCTACAATGAGCAGTTCTTC
>TRBV3-1|TRBD2|many|TRBJ2-7
CASIFSGGLEQYF
TGTGCCAGCATCTTTAGCGGGGGACTCGAGCAGTACTTC
>TRBV7-2|.|.|TRBJ1-2
CASSLSVPRGYTF
TGTGCCAGCAGCTTATCAGTGCCCAGGGGCTACACCTTC
>TRBV19|.|few|TRBJ1-1
CASSIGTQNTEAFF
TGTGCCAGTAGTATAGGGACCCAGAACACTGAAGCTTTCTTT
>TRBV7-7|.|few|TRBJ2-3
CASSLAGGQSDTQYF
TGTGCCAGCAGCTTAGCGGGCGGGCAGTCAGATACGCAGTATTTT
>TRBV5-1|.|many|TRBJ2-7
CASSAGTFYEQYF
TGCGCCAGCAGCGCCGGGACCTTCTACGAGCAGTACTTC